The clone carrying this T cell receptor (beta chain) counts as medium-sized. Its antigen is unidentified. Template came from bulk tumor genomic DNA, at roughly 580 ng per sample. Surgical sampling yielded several biopsies per primary tumor (spaced far apart). With untreated, newly diagnosed non-small cell lung cancer, the patients went on to undergo curative surgery. V lost 6 bases and J lost 3; bases outside the gene matches: 9. The CDR3 has 16 residues. Germline lookup yields CDR1 LGHNT and CDR2 FRNRAP. The TCR beta CDR3 region was amplified by multiplex PCR employing 32 V and 13 J primers. One entry per CDR3 protein results from TCRdb running MiXCR on the multiplex PCR reads. The data contain about 4,700 distinct CDR3 sequences, 20% to 25% of them seen just once; the ten biggest clones take up about a tenth. This record comes from a study of immune heterogeneity within non-small cell lung tumors. Study summary: Tumors were classified as 4 squamous cell carcinomas, about 9 non-squamous carcinomas and 1 not otherwise specified. Study conclusions and caveats: Clonotypes of T-cell receptor beta found at high frequency were largely distinct between individual patients.

The origin of this receptor is a man in his sixties with non-small cell lung cancer. The rearrangement uses TRBV12-5 and TRBJ2-2; the match to TRBD2 covers 8 bases. The sequenced sample consisted of lung tumor tissue. Here the CDR3 reads CASGRLSGTHTGELFF. CDR3 in DNA: TGTGCTAGTGGCCGTCTTAGCGGGACACACACCGGGGAGCTGTTTTTT.